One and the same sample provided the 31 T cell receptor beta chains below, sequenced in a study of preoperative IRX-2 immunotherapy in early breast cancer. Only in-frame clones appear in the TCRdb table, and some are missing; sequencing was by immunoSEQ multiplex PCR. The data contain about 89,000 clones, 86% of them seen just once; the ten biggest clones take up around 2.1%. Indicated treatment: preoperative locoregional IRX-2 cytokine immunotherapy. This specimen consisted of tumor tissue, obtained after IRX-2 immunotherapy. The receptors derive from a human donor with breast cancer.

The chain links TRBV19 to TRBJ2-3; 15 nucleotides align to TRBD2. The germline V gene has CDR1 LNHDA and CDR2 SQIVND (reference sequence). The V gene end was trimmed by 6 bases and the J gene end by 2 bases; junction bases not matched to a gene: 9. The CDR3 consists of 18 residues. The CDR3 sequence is CASSALGLAGGDTDTQYF. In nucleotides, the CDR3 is TGTGCCAGTAGCGCGCTGGGACTAGCGGGAGGTGACACAGATACGCAGTATTTT.

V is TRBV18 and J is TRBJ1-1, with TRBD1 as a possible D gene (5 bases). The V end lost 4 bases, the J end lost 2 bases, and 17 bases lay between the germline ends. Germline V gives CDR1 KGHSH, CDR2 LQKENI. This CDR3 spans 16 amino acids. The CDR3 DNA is TGTGCCAGCTCACACCCCAGTGTTGGGGGTAACACTGAAGCTTTCTTT. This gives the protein CASSHPSVGGNTEAFF.

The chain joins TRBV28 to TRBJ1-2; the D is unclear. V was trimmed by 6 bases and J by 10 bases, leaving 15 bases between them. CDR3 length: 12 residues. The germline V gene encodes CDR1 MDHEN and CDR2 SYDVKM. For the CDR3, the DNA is TGTGCCAGCAGCATATCCTCCAGGCCCTACACCTTC. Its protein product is CASSISSRPYTF.

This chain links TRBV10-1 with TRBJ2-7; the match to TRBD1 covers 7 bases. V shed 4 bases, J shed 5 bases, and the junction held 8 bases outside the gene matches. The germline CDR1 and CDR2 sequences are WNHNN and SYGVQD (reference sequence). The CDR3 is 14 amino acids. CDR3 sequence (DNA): TGCGCCAGCAGTGGGAACAGGGGACCCAACGAGCAGTACTTC. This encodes CASSGNRGPNEQYF.

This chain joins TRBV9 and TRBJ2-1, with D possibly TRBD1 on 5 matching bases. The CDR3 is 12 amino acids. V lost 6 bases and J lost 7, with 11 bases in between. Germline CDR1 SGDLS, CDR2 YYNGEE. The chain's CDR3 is CASNSGPNEQFF. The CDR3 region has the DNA TGTGCCAGCAATTCAGGGCCAAATGAGCAGTTCTTC.

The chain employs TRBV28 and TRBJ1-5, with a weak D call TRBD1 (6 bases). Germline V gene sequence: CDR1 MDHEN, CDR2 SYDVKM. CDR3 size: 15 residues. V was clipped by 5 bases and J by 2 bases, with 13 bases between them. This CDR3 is CASSPGVLGNQPQHF. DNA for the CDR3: TGTGCCAGCAGTCCAGGGGTGCTGGGCAATCAGCCCCAGCATTTT.

As DNA, the CDR3 is TGTGCCAGCAGCTTAGGACAGGGGCCCAATCAGCCCCAGCATTTT. Its translation: CASSLGQGPNQPQHF. V usage is TRBV11-3 and J usage is TRBJ1-5, with 8 bases matching TRBD1. The CDR3 sequence is 15 residues long. The trim removed 1 base at V and 3 bases at J, leaving 2 bases unmatched. CDR1 SGHNT and CDR2 YENEEA come from the germline V gene. Filled out from reference TRBV11-3 and TRBJ1-5, the complete variable domain reads EAGVVQSPRYKIIEKKQPVAFWCNPISGHNTLYWYLQNLGQGPELLIRYENEEAVDDSQLPKDRFSAERLKGVDSTLKIQPAELGDSAVYLCASSLGQGPNQPQHFGDGTRLSIL.

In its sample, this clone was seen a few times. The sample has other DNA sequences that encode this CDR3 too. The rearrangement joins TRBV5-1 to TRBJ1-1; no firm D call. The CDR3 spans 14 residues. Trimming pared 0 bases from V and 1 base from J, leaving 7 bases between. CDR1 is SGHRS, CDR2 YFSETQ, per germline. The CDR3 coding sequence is TGCGCCAGCAGCTTGGGGCGAGAGAACACTGAAGCTTTCTTT. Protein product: CASSLGRENTEAFF.

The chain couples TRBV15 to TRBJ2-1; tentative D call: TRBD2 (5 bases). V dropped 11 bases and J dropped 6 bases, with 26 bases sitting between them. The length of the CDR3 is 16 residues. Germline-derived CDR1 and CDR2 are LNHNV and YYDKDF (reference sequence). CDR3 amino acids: CALRGMKNGEPNEQFF. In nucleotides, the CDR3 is TGTGCCCTTAGAGGAATGAAGAACGGGGAACCCAATGAGCAGTTCTTC.

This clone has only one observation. Here the CDR3 DNA reads TGTGCCAGCAGTTTGCAAGGTGGGGACTATGGCTACACCTTC. Translation: CASSLQGGDYGYTF. The rearrangement joins TRBV28 to TRBJ1-2; D is unclear. The germline V gene encodes CDR1 MDHEN and CDR2 SYDVKM. V lost 3 bases and J 3 bases, leaving 11 bases between the germline ends. The CDR3 runs to 14 residues.

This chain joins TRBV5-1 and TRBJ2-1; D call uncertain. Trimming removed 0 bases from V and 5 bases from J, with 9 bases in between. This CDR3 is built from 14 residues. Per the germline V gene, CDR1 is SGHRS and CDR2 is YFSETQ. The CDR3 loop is CASSLVQLNNEQFF. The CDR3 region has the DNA TGCGCCAGCAGCTTGGTCCAGTTGAACAATGAGCAGTTCTTC.

This CDR3 reads CASSYPGTGIHEQYF. CDR3 bases: TGTGCCAGCAGTTACCCCGGGACAGGGATCCACGAGCAGTACTTC. The chain links TRBV6-8 to TRBJ2-7, with 9 positions matching TRBD1. This CDR3 is 15 amino acids long. CDR1 and CDR2 from the germline V gene are MNHGY and SAAAGT. Unmatched junction bases numbered 7, after V lost 2 bases and J lost 5 bases.

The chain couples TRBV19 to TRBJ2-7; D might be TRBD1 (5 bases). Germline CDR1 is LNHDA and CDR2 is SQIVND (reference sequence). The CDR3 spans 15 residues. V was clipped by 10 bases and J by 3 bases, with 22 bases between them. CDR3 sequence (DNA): TGTGCCACCGCCCTTGGGGCAGGGTCTGTCTACGAGCAGTACTTC. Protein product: CATALGAGSVYEQYF. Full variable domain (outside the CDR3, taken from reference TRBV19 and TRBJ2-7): DGGITQSPKYLFRKEGQNVTLSCEQNLNHDAMYWYRQDPGQGLRLIYYSQIVNDFQKGDIAEGYSVSREKKESFPLTVTSAQKNPTAFYLCATALGAGSVYEQYFGPGTRLTVT.

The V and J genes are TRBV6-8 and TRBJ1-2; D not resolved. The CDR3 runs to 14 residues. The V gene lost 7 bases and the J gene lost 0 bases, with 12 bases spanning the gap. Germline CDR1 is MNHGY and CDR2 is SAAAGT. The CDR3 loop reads CASTKTWPNYGYTF. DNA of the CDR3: TGTGCCAGCACCAAGACCTGGCCTAACTATGGCTACACCTTC.

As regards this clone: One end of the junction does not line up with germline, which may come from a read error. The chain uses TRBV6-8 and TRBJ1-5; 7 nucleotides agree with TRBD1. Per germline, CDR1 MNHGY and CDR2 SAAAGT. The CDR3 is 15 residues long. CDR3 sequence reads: CAISGYDRDGQPQHF. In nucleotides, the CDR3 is TGTGCCATCAGTGGGTACGACAGGGACGGCCAGCCCCAGCATTTT.

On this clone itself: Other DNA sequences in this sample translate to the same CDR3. The CDR3 sequence is CASSLTGSYEQYF. CDR3 sequence (DNA): TGTGCCAGCAGTTTAACGGGGTCCTACGAGCAGTACTTC. The chain joins TRBV28 to TRBJ2-7, with D maybe TRBD2 (5 bases). Between the trimmed V and J ends, which lost 2 bases and 1 base, there was a span of 6 bases. Germline values: CDR1 MDHEN, CDR2 SYDVKM. The CDR3 extends over 13 amino acids. The full variable domain, its missing parts supplied by reference TRBV28 and TRBJ2-7, is DVKVTQSSRYLVKRTGEKVFLECVQDMDHENMFWYRQDPGLGLRLIYFSYDVKMKEKGDIPEGYSVSREKKERFSLILESASTNQTSMYLCASSLTGSYEQYFGPGTRLTVT.

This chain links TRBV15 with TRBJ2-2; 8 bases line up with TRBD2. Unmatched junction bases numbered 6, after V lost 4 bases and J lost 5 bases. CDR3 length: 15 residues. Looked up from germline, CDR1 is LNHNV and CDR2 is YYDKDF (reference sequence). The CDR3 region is CATSTGLAGTGELFF. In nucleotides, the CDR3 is TGTGCCACCAGCACCGGACTAGCTGGAACCGGGGAGCTGTTTTTT.

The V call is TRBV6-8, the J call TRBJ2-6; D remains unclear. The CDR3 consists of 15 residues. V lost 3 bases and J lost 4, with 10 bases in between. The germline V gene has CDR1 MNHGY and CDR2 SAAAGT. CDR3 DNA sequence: TGTGCCAGCAGTTATCTAGTATCCGGGGCCAACGTCCTGACTTTC. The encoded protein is CASSYLVSGANVLTF.

The CDR3 coding sequence is TGCGCCAGCAGCTACCTAGGACAGGGAGATTCACCCCTCCACTTT. Its translation: CASSYLGQGDSPLHF. The chain uses TRBV5-1 and TRBJ1-6; 8 positions agree with TRBD1. The CDR3 covers 15 residues. Unmatched junction bases numbered 7, after V lost 3 bases and J lost 8 bases. From germline, CDR1 is SGHRS and CDR2 YFSETQ.

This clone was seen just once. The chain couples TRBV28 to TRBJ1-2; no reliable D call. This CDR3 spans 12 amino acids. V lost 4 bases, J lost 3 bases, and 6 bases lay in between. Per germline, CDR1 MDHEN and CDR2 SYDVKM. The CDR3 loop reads CASSWNDYGYTF. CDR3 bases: TGTGCCAGCAGTTGGAACGACTATGGCTACACCTTC.

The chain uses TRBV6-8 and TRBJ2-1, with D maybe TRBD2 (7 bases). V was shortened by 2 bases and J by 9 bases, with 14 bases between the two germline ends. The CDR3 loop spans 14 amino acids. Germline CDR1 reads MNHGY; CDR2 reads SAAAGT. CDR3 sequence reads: CASSYGRGAGEQFF. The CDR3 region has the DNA TGTGCCAGCAGTTACGGTCGGGGGGCCGGTGAGCAGTTCTTC.

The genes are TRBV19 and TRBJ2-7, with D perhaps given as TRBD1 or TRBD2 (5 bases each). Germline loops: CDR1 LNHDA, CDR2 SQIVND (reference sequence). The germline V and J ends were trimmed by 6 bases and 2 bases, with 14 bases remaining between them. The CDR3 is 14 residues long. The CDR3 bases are TGTGCCAGTAGGGGGGAGTACCCCACCTACGAGCAGTACTTC. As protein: CASRGEYPTYEQYF.

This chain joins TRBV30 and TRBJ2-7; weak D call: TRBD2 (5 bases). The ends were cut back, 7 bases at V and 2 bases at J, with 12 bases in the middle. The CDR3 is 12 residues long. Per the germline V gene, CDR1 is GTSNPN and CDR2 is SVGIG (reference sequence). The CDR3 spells CAFTGVTYEQYF. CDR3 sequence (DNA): TGTGCCTTTACCGGGGTGACCTACGAGCAGTACTTC.

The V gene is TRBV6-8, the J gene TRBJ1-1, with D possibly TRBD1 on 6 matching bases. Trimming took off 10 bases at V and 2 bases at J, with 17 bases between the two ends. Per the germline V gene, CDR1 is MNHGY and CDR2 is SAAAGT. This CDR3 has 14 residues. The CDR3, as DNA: TGTGCCATCAGAAGTAGGACAGTAAACACTGAAGCTTTCTTT. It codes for CAIRSRTVNTEAFF.

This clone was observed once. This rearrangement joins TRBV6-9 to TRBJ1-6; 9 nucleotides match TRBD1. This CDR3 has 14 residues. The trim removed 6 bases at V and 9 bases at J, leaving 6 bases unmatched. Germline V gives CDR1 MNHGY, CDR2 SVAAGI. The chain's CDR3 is CASRPGQGRSPLHF. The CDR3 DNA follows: TGTGCCAGCAGACCGGGACAGGGCCGTTCACCCCTCCACTTT.

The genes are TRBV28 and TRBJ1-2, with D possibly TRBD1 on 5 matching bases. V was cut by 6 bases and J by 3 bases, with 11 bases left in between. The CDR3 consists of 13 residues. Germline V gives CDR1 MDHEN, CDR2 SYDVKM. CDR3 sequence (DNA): TGTGCCAGCAGCGGGGCGGCCTACTATGGCTACACCTTC. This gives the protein CASSGAAYYGYTF.

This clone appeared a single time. CDR3: CASSETLVRAGTGELFF. The CDR3 DNA reads as TGTGCCAGCAGTGAAACGCTGGTCAGGGCGGGCACCGGGGAGCTGTTTTTT. J is TRBJ2-2 and V is TRBV25-1; the D gene could be TRBD1 or TRBD2 (5 bases each). CDR1 is MGHDK, CDR2 SYGVNS, per germline. V lost 2 bases to trimming and J lost 4 bases, with 17 bases between them. CDR3 size: 17 residues.

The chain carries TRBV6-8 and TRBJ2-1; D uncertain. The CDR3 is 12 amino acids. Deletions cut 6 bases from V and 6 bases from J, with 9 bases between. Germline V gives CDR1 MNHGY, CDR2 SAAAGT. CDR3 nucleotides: TGTGCCAGCAGGGTCGGTAGCAATGAGCAGTTCTTC. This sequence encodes CASRVGSNEQFF.

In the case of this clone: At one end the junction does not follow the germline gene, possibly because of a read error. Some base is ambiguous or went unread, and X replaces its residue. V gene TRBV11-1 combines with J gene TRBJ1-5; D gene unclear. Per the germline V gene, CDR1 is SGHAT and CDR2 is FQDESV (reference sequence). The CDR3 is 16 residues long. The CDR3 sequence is CASSLEWRSLRQPXHF. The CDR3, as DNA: TGTGCCAGCAGCTTGGAATGGCGCTCCCTACGTCAGCCCCRGCATTTT.

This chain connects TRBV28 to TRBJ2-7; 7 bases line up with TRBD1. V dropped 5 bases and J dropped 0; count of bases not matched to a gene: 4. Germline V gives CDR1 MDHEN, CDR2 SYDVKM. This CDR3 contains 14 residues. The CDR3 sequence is CASSRQGDSYEQYF. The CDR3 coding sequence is TGTGCCAGCAGTCGACAGGGAGACTCCTACGAGCAGTACTTC.

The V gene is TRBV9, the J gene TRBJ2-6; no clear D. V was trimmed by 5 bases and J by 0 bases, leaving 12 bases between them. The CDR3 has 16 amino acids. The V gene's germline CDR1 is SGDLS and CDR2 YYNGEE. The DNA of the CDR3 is TGTGCCAGCAGAGGGAACAGACCCTCTGGGGCCAACGTCCTGACTTTC. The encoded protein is CASRGNRPSGANVLTF.